This T cell receptor (beta chain) derives from a study of shared clonotypes between healthy human individuals. Assay used: immunoSEQ multiplex PCR; TCRdb lists only in-frame clones, some missing. Found here are 330,000 or so clones, 73% of them singletons; the top ten hold around 9.3%. The receptor was isolated from a man aged 30 to 39 in good health. The sequenced sample was memory CD4+ T cells sorted from blood. Subset specified: CD45RA-negative fraction.

CDR3: CASSYHPTGAANEQFF. Here the CDR3 DNA reads TGTGCCAGCAGTTACCATCCGACAGGGGCGGCCAATGAGCAGTTCTTC. The rearrangement links TRBV6-5 to TRBJ2-1; TRBD1 agrees at 8 bases. V was pared by 2 bases and J by 6 bases, with 9 bases of the junction left unmatched. There are 16 residues in the CDR3. Germline V lookup: CDR1 MNHEY, CDR2 SVGAGI.